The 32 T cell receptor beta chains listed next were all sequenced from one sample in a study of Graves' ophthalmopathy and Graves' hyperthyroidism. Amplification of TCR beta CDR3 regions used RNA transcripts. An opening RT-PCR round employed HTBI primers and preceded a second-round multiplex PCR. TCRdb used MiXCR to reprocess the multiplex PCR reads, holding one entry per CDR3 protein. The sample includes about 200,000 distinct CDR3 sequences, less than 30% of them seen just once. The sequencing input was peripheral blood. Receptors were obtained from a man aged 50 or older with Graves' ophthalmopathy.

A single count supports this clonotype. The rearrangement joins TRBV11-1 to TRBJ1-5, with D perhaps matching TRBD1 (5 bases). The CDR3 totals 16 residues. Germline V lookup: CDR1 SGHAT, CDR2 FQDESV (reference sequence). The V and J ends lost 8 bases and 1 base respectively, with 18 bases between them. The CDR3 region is CASASTGEGSNQPQHF. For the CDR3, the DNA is TGTGCCAGCGCGTCGACGGGGGAAGGAAGCAATCAGCCCCAGCATTTT.

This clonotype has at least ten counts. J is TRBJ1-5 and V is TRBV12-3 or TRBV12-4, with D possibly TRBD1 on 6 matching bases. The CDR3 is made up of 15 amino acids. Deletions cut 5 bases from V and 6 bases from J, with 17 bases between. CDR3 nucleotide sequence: TGTGCCAGCAGTCAGACAGGAGGGTCGGGTCAGCCCCAGCATTTT. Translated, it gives CASSQTGGSGQPQHF.

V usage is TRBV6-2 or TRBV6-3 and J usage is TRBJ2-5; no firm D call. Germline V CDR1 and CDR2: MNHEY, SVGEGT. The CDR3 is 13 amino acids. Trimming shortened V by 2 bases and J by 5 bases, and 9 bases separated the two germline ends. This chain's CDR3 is CASSYELDETQYF. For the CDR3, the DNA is TGTGCCAGCAGTTACGAGCTAGACGAGACCCAGTACTTC.

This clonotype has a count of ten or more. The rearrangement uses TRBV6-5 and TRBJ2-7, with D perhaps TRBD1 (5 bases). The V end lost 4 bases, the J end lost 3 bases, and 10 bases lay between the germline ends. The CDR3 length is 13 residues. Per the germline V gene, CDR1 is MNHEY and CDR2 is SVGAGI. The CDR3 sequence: CASSWGLNYEQYF. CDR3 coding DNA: TGTGCCAGCAGTTGGGGCCTCAACTACGAGCAGTACTTC.

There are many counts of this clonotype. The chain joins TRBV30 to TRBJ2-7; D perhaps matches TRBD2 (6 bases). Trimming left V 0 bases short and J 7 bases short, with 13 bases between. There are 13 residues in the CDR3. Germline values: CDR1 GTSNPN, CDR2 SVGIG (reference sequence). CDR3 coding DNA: TGTGCCTGGAGTGTAGGCTACAGCGGGGAGCAGTACTTC. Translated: CAWSVGYSGEQYF.

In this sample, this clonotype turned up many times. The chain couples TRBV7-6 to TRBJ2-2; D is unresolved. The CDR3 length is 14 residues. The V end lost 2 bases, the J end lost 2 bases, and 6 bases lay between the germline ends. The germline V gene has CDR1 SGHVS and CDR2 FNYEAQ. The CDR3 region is CASSLLVNTGELFF. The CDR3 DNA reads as TGTGCCAGCAGCTTACTCGTAAACACCGGGGAGCTGTTTTTT.

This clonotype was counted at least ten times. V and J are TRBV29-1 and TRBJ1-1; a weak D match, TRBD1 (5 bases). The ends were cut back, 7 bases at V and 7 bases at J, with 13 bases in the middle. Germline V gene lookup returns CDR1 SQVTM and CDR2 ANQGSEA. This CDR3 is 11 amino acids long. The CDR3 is CSALGGDEAFF. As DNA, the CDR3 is TGCAGCGCACTTGGGGGGGATGAAGCTTTCTTT. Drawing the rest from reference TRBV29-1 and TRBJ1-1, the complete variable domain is SAVISQKPSRDICQRGTSLTIQCQVDSQVTMMFWYRQQPGQSLTLIATANQGSEATYESGFVIDKFPISRPNLTFSTLTVSNMSPEDSSIYLCSALGGDEAFFGQGTRLTVV.

The CDR3 here is CASSPGLMTVDEQYF. In DNA, the CDR3 is TGTGCCAGCAGCCCGGGACTCATGACAGTCGACGAGCAGTACTTC. V is TRBV12-3 or TRBV12-4 and J is TRBJ2-7; tentative D call: TRBD2 (6 bases). The CDR3 loop spans 15 amino acids. V gave up 6 bases and J gave up 5 bases, with 20 bases separating them.

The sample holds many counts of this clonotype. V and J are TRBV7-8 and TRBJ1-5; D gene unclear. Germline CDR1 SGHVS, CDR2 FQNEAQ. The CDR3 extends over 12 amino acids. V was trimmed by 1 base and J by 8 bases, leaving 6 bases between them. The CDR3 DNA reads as TGTGCCAGCAGCTTAGTCGGTGAGCCCCAGCATTTT. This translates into CASSLVGEPQHF.

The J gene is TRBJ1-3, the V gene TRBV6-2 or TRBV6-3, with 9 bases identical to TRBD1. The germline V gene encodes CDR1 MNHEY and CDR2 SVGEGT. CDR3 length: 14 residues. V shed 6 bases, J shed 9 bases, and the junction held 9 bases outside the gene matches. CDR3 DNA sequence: TGTGCCAGCAGCCACCGGACAGGGGCATTCACCATATATTTT. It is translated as CASSHRTGAFTIYF.

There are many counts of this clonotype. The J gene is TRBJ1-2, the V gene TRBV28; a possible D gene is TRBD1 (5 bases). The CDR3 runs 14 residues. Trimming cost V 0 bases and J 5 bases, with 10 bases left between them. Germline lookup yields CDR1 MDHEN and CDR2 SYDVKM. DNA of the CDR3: TGTGCCAGCAGTTTATGGACAGCCACGTATGGCTACACCTTC. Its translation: CASSLWTATYGYTF.

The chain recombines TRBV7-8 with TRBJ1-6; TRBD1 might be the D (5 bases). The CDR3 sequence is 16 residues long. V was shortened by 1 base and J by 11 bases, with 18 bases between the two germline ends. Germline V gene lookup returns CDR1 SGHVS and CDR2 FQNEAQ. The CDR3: CASSLVFGQGGAPLHF. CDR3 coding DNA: TGTGCCAGCAGCTTAGTTTTTGGGCAGGGAGGAGCACCCCTCCACTTT. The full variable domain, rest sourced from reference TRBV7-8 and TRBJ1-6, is GAGVSQSPRYKVAKRGQDVALRCDPISGHVSLFWYQQALGQGPEFLTYFQNEAQLDKSGLPSDRFFAERPEGSVSTLKIQRTQQEDSAVYLCASSLVFGQGGAPLHFGNGTRLTVT.

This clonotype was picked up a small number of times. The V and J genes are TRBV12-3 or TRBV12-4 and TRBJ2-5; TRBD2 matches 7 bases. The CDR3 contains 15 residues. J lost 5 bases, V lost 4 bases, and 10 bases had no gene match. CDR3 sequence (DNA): TGTGCCAGCAGTTCCCCCCGGCGGGAGAGTGAGACCCAGTACTTC. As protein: CASSSPRRESETQYF.

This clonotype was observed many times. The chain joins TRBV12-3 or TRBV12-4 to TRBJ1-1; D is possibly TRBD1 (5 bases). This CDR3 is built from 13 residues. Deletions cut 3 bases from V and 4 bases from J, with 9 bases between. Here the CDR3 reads CASSFKGSTEAFF. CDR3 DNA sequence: TGTGCCAGCAGTTTTAAGGGGAGCACTGAAGCTTTCTTT.

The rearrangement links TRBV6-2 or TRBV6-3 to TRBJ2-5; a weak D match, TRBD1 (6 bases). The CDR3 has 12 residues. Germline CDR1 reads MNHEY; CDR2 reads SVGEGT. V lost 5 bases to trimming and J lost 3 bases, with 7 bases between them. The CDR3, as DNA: TGTGCCAGCAGTCGACAGGAAGAGACCCAGTACTTC. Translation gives CASSRQEETQYF.

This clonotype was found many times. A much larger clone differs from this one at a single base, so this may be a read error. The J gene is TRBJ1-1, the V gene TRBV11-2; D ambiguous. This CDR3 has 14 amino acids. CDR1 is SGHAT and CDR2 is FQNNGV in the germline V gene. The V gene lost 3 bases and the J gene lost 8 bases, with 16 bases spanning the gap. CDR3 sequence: CASSLRIFRPEAFF. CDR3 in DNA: TGTGCCAGCAGCTTGCGGATATTTCGACCCGAAGCTTTCTTT.

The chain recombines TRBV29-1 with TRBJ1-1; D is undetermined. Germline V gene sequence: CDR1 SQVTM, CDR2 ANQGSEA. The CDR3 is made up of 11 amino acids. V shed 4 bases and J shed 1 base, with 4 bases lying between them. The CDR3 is CSVGANTEAFF. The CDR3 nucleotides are TGCAGCGTTGGGGCGAACACTGAAGCTTTCTTT.

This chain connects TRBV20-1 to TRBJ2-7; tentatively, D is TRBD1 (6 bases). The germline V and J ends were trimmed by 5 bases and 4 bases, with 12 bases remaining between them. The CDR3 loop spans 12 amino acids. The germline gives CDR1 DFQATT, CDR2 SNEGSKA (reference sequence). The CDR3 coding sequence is TGCAGTGCTCCACAGACAGGATACGAGCAGTACTTC. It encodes CSAPQTGYEQYF.

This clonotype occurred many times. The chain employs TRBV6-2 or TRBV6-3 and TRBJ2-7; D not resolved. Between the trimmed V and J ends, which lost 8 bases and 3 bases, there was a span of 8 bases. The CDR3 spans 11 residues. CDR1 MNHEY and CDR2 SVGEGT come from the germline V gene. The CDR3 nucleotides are TGTGCCAGCGGGGTGATCTACGAGCAGTACTTC. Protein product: CASGVIYEQYF.

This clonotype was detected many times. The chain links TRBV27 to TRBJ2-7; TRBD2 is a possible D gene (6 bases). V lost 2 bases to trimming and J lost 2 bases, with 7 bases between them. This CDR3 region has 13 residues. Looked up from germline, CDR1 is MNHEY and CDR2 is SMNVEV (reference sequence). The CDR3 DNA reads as TGTGCCAGCAGTTTACCGGGGGCCTACGAGCAGTACTTC. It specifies CASSLPGAYEQYF.

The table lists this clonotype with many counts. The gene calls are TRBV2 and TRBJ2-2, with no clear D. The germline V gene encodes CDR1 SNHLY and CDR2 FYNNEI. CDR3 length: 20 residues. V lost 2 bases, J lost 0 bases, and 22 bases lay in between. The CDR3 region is CASSEYFLIGPPANTGELFF. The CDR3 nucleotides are TGTGCCAGCAGTGAATATTTTTTGATAGGGCCCCCGGCGAACACCGGGGAGCTGTTTTTT.

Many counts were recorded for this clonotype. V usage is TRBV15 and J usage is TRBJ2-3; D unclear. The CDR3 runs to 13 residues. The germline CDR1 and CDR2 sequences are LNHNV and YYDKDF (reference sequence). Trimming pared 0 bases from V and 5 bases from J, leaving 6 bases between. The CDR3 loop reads CATSRDAKDTQYF. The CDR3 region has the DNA TGTGCCACCAGCAGAGATGCTAAAGATACGCAGTATTTT.

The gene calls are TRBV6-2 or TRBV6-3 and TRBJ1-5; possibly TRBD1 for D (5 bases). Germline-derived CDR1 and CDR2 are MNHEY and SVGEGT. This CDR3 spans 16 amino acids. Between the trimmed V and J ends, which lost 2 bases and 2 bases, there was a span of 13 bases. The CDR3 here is CASSYGEGDRNQPQHF. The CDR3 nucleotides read TGTGCCAGCAGTTACGGAGAAGGGGATCGCAATCAGCCCCAGCATTTT.

CDR3: CASSPFSPQNTEAFF. In nucleotides, the CDR3 is TGTGCCAGCTCACCGTTTAGTCCGCAGAACACTGAAGCTTTCTTT. This sequence joins TRBV18 and TRBJ1-1; D gene unclear. The CDR3 length is 15 residues. Trimming removed 3 bases at V and 1 base at J, with 12 bases between. CDR1 is KGHSH and CDR2 is LQKENI in the germline V gene.

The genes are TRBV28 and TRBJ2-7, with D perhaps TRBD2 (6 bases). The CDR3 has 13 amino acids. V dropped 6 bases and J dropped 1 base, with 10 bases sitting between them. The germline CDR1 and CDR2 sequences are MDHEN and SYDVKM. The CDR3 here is CASRYGGSYEQYF. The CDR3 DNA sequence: TGTGCCAGCAGGTACGGGGGTTCCTACGAGCAGTACTTC.

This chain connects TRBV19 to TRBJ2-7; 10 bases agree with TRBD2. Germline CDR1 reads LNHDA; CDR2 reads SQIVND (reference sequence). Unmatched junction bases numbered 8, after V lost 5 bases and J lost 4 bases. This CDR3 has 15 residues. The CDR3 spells CASSVAGLAPYEQYF. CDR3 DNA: TGTGCCAGTAGTGTTGCGGGACTAGCGCCTTACGAGCAGTACTTC.

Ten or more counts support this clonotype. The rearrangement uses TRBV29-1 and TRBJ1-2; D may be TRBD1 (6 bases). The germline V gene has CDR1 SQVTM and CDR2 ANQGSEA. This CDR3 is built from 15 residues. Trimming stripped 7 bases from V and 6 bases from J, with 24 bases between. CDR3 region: CSANVLGRWDNGYTF. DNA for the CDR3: TGCAGCGCCAACGTATTGGGACGATGGGACAATGGCTACACCTTC.

The CDR3 nucleotides are TGTGCCACCAGTGATGCAGGGGAATGGGGCTACACCTTC. This encodes CATSDAGEWGYTF. This chain uses TRBV24-1 with TRBJ1-2; possible D gene TRBD1, 6 bases. From germline, CDR1 is KGHDR and CDR2 SFDVKD. The CDR3 totals 13 residues. Trimming cost V 3 bases and J 8 bases, with 12 bases left between them.

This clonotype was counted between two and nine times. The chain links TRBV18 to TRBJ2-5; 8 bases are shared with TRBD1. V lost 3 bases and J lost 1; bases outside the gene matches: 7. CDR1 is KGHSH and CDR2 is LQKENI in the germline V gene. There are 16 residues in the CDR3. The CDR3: CASSPADRAGQETQYF. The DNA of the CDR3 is TGTGCCAGCTCACCTGCGGACAGGGCGGGCCAAGAGACCCAGTACTTC.

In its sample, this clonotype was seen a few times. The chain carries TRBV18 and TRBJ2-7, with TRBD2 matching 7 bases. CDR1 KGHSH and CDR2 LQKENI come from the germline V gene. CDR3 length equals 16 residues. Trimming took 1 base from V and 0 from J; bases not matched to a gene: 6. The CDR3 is CASSPLPSGSSYEQYF. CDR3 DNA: TGTGCCAGCTCACCACTCCCTAGCGGAAGCTCCTACGAGCAGTACTTC.

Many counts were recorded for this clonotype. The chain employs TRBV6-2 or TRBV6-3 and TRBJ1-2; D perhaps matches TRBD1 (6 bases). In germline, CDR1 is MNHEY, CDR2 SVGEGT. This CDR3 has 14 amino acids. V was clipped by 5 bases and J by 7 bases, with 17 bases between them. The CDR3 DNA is TGTGCCAGCAGTGATGGACAGTCGGTCGGTGGCTACACCTTC. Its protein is CASSDGQSVGGYTF.

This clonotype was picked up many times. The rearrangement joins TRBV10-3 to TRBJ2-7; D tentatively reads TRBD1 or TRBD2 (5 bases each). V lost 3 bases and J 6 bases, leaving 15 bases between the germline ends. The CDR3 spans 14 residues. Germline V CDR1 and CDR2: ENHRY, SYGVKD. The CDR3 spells CAISEEGPLVEQYF. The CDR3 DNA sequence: TGTGCCATCAGTGAAGAGGGGCCCCTCGTCGAGCAGTACTTC.